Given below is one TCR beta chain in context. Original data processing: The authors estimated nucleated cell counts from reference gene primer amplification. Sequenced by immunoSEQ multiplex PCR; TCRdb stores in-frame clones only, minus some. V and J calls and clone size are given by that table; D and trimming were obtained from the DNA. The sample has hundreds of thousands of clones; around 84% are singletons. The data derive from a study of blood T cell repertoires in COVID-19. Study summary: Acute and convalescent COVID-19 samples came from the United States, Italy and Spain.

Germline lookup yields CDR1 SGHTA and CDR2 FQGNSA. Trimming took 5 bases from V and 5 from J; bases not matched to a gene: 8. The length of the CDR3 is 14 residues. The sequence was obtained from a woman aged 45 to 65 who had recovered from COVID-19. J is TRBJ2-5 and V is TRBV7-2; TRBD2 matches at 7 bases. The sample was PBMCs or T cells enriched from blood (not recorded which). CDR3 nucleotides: TGTGCCAGCAGCGGCGGGGGTCTCGGGGAGACCCAGTACTTC. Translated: CASSGGGLGETQYF.